Following are 7 T cell receptor beta chains from one sample sequenced in a study of blood T cell repertoires in COVID-19. Repertoires were generated with immunoSEQ multiplex PCR, while TCRdb's copy carries only in-frame clones and drops some. This repertoire shows 40,000 or so clones, about 90% found once; its top ten account for about 12%. Material for sequencing was peripheral blood. These receptors came from a human donor in a cohort sampled during active COVID-19.

The chain carries TRBV10-3 and TRBJ2-7; weak D call: TRBD1 (6 bases). Germline-derived CDR1 and CDR2 are ENHRY and SYGVKD. This CDR3 comprises 14 residues. The germline V and J ends were trimmed by 6 bases and 0 bases, with 12 bases remaining between them. CDR3 region: CAIRYTGTSYEQYF. The CDR3 DNA reads as TGTGCCATCAGATATACAGGGACCTCCTACGAGCAGTACTTC.

The chain joins TRBV7-3 to TRBJ2-1; D perhaps matches TRBD1 (5 bases). This CDR3 has 17 amino acids. From germline, CDR1 is SGHTA and CDR2 FQGTGA. Between the trimmed V and J ends, which lost 5 bases and 0 bases, there was a span of 17 bases. The CDR3, as DNA: TGTGCCAGCAGCCCCTTCAGGGCTACGGGCTCCTACAATGAGCAGTTCTTC. It is translated as CASSPFRATGSYNEQFF.

The chain is built from TRBV4-3 and TRBJ2-2, with a possible D match to TRBD2 (5 bases). This CDR3 is built from 16 residues. V dropped 0 bases and J dropped 6 bases, with 14 bases sitting between them. Germline CDR1 LGHNA, CDR2 YSLEER. The CDR3 loop reads CASSQDLRGGAGELFF. Here the CDR3 DNA reads TGCGCCAGCAGCCAAGATCTTCGGGGTGGTGCCGGGGAGCTGTTTTTT.

V and J are TRBV5-1 and TRBJ1-1; tentative D call: TRBD1 (6 bases). The V end lost 4 bases, the J end lost 2 bases, and 9 bases lay between the germline ends. Per the germline V gene, CDR1 is SGHRS and CDR2 is YFSETQ. CDR3 length equals 13 residues. The CDR3 bases are TGCGCCAGCAGCAAACAGGGAAACACTGAAGCTTTCTTT. Protein product: CASSKQGNTEAFF.

The gene calls are TRBV29-1 and TRBJ1-1; D perhaps matches TRBD1 (6 bases). In germline, CDR1 is SQVTM, CDR2 ANQGSEA. The CDR3 has 15 residues. Trimming removed 1 base at V and 1 base at J, with 13 bases between. CDR3 sequence reads: CSVEALQGQNTEAFF. The CDR3 bases are TGCAGCGTTGAAGCCCTACAGGGACAGAACACTGAAGCTTTCTTT. The complete variable domain, with remaining parts taken from reference TRBV29-1 and TRBJ1-1, reads SAVISQKPSRDICQRGTSLTIQCQVDSQVTMMFWYRQQPGQSLTLIATANQGSEATYESGFVIDKFPISRPNLTFSTLTVSNMSPEDSSIYLCSVEALQGQNTEAFFGQGTRLTVV.

V gene TRBV18 combines with J gene TRBJ2-5, with TRBD1 matching 7 bases. The J segment lost 1 base and the V segment lost 6 bases, leaving 11 bases of the junction unmatched. CDR1 KGHSH and CDR2 LQKENI come from the germline V gene. The CDR3 spans 16 residues. The CDR3 protein is CASSPTMGQIQETQYF. CDR3 bases: TGTGCCAGCTCGCCTACTATGGGACAGATCCAAGAGACCCAGTACTTC.

The V and J genes are TRBV5-1 and TRBJ2-1, with 12 bases that match TRBD1. J lost 9 bases, V lost 4 bases, and 14 bases had no gene match. Germline assignment: CDR1 SGHRS and CDR2 YFSETQ. This CDR3 has 17 amino acids. CDR3 residues: CASSRTPPGQGASEQFF. The CDR3 DNA reads TGCGCCAGCAGCCGCACACCACCGGGACAGGGGGCGTCTGAGCAGTTCTTC.